Here is one T cell receptor beta chain with its context. Its antigen is as yet unknown. In germline, CDR1 is SGHTA, CDR2 FQGTGA. The CDR3 runs 13 residues. V lost 1 base and J 3 bases, leaving 6 bases between the germline ends. This sample is drawn from a study of Tregs in tolerant kidney transplant recipients. Notes on the study in general: Validation in larger populations is needed because few patients were studied.

CD4+CD25+CD127- Tregs, CD4+CD25- non-Tregs, CD4 and CD8 cells were sorted. Generated by immunoSEQ multiplex PCR, the TCRdb table keeps only in-frame clones and is missing some. The sample contains over 50,000 clones, around 88% of which appear only once. V gene TRBV7-3 combines with J gene TRBJ1-1, with unresolved D. Sequencing was performed on CD4+ T cells from blood. This sequence originates from a human donor in good health. Here the CDR3 reads CASSLKYDTEAFF. CDR3 in DNA: TGTGCCAGCAGCTTAAAGTACGACACTGAAGCTTTCTTT.